Sequencing of this T cell receptor beta chain was carried out in a study of blood T cell repertoires in COVID-19. Across the study: The origin of the acute and convalescent COVID-19 samples was the United States, Italy and Spain. T cells, B-cell-depleted T cells, or PBMCs provided the cDNA or gDNA that served as material.

This CDR3 spans 14 amino acids. Trimming shortened V by 5 bases and J by 2 bases, and 12 bases separated the two germline ends. Looked up from germline, CDR1 is SEHNR and CDR2 is FQNEAQ (reference sequence). How the authors handled the data: Nucleated cell number was recorded as an estimate derived from reference gene primer amplification. The data were produced by immunoSEQ multiplex PCR, yet TCRdb's version contains in-frame clones alone and is incomplete. That table supplies the V and J calls and clone size; D and trimming were determined from the DNA. The sample records 250,000 to 300,000 clones, approximately 86% being singletons.

The TCR originated in a man younger than 40 with active or convalescent COVID-19. Material for sequencing was peripheral blood. The chain recombines TRBV7-9 with TRBJ2-5, with a possible D match to TRBD1 (6 bases). The CDR3 sequence is CASSAQGYQETQYF. Written as DNA, the CDR3 is TGTGCCAGCAGCGCCCAGGGGTATCAAGAGACCCAGTACTTC.